This is a list of T cell receptor beta chains from one sample in a study of blood T cell repertoires in COVID-19. The repertoire was sequenced with immunoSEQ multiplex PCR; TCRdb's copy has only in-frame clones and lacks some. The sample holds fewer than 200,000 clones, approximately 82% seen once. Sequencing input: peripheral blood. The receptor set was obtained from a woman aged 40 to 49 with COVID-19, enrolled during active disease. CDR3s include the opening cysteine and the closing phenylalanine or tryptophan.

>17|TRBV14
CASSQDFWRGRTDTQYF
>14|TRBV2
CASSDQFSNQPQHF
>13|TRBV28
CASSLLAASGYTF
>20|TRBV7-8
CASSLLLDRGPSSSYNEQFF
>11|TRBV6-6
CASTPGNEAFF
>18|TRBV11-2
CASSPEGRQGAALPKTFF
>15|TRBV5-6
CASSPQTGADYGYTF
>15|TRBV7-8
CASSLEGQVRGEQYF
>13|TRBV6-5
CASSYLDRDGYTF
>15|TRBV7-9
CASSLALSLRDTQYF
>13|TRBV24-1
CATTGKGTDTQYF
>13|TRBV7-9
CASSLNLVNEQFF
>17|TRBV5-1
CASSLVGRSPGTDTQYF
>14|TRBV19
CASLKTGRAGELFF
>14|TRBV28
CATLAGDISYEQYF
>13|TRBV9
CASSVGHNSPLHF
>15|TRBV6-1
CASSELGGQGDGYTF
>13|TRBV12-3/TRBV12-4
CASSPRSNQPQHF
>14|TRBV13
CASTTGQGRDTQYF
>15|TRBV18
CASSIVAGGRDTQYF
>12|TRBV29-1
CSVEARGEKLFF
>14|TRBV4-2
CASSQVTGNYGYTF
>11|TRBV10-3
CAMGQGMSYTF
>13|TRBV20-1
CSASFYSNYGYTF
>16|TRBV18
CASSPDRRTGHTEAFF
>16|TRBV9
CASSVEGTGSLYGYTF
>11|TRBV5-6
CASSFRDTIYF
>14|TRBV5-1
CASSLTGNTGELFF
>15|TRBV7-3
CASSLGTGPSYEQYF
>16|TRBV7-3
CASSLMALAGAGELFF
>10|TRBV28
CAAVGGEAFF
>14|TRBV27
CASSVDRGSNEQFF
>16|TRBV4-1
CASSQRTVKNSYEQYF
>11|TRBV7-9
CASSHSYEQYF
>15|TRBV11-2
CASSLVWGLQETQYF
>13|TRBV18
CASTQGLDTEAFF
>12|TRBV12-5
CASNSGTDTQYF
>14|TRBV2
CASLKVGGTDTQYF
>16|TRBV27
CASSFSPGGRAGELFF
>16|TRBV19
CASSESGGGAYNEQFF
>15|TRBV28
CASSHSWTEDYGYTF
>17|TRBV30
CAWSDFTGTRNYNEQFF
>17|TRBV9
CASSGRLAGGRSNEQFF
>16|TRBV28
CASSLIGVGSQGPQHF
>14|TRBV9
CASNLGGSTDTQYF
>13|TRBV29-1
CSVQKGSYNEQFF
>12|TRBV4-1
CASSQPGAEQFF
>13|TRBV5-4
CASSRGQGDTIYF